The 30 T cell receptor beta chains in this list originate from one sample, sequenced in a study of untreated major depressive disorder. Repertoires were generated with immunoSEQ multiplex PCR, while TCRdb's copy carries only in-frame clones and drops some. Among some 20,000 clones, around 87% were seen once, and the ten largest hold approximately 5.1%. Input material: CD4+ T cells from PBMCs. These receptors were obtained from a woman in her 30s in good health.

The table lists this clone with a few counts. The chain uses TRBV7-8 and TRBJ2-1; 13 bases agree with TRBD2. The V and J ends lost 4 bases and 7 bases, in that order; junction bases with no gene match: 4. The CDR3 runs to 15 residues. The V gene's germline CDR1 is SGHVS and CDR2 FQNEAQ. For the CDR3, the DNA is TGTGCCAGCAGCTCGCCGGGACTAGCGGGGAATGAGCAGTTCTTC. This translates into CASSSPGLAGNEQFF.

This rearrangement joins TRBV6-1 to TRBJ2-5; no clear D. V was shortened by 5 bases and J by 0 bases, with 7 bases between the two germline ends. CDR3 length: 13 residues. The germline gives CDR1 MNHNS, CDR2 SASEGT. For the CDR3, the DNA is TGTGCCAGCAGTCTTGCTTACCAAGAGACCCAGTACTTC. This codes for CASSLAYQETQYF.

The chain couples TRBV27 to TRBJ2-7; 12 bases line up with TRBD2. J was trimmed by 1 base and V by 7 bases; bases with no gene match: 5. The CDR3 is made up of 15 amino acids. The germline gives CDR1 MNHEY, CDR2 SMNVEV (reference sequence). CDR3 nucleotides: TGTGCCAGCACCCCTACTAGCGGGGGGTCCTACGAGCAGTACTTC. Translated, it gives CASTPTSGGSYEQYF.

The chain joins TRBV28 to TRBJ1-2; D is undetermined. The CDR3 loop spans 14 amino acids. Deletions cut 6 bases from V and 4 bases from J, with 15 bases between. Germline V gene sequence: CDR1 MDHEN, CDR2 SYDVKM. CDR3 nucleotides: TGTGCCAGCAGCCCAGGAGGACGACCCTATGGCTACACCTTC. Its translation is CASSPGGRPYGYTF.

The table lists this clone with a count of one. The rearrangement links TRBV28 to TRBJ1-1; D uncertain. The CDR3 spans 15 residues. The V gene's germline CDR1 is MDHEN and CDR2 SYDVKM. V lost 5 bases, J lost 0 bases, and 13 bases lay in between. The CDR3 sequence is CASSNSVKVNTEAFF. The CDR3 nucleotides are TGTGCCAGCAGTAACAGTGTCAAGGTGAACACTGAAGCTTTCTTT.

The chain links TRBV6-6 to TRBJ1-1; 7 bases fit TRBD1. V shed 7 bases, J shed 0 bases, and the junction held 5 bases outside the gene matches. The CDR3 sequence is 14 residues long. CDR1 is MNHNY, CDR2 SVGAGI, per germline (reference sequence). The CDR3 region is CASTQQGMNTEAFF. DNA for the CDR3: TGTGCCAGCACCCAACAGGGGATGAACACTGAAGCTTTCTTT.

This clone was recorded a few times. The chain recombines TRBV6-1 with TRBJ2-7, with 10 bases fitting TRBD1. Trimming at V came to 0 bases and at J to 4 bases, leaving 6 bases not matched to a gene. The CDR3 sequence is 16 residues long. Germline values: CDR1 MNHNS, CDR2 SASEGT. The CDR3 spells CASSEAGTGVLYEQYF. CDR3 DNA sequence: TGTGCCAGCAGTGAAGCCGGGACAGGGGTCCTATACGAGCAGTACTTC.

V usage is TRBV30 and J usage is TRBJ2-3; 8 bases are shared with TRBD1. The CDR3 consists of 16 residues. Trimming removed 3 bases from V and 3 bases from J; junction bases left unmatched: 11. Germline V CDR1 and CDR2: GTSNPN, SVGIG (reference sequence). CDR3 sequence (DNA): TGTGCCTGGAGAGTCGGGACAGGCGTGAGGACAGATACGCAGTATTTT. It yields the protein CAWRVGTGVRTDTQYF.

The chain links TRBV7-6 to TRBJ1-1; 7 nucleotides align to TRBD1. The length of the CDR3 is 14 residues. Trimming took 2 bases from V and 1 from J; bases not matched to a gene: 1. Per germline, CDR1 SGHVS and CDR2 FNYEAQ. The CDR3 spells CASSLRGPNTEAFF. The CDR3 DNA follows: TGTGCCAGCAGCTTAAGGGGGCCGAACACTGAAGCTTTCTTT. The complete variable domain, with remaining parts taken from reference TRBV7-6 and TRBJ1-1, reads GAGVSQSPRYKVTKRGQDVALRCDPISGHVSLYWYRQALGQGPEFLTYFNYEAQQDKSGLPNDRFSAERPEGSISTLTIQRTEQRDSAMYRCASSLRGPNTEAFFGQGTRLTVV.

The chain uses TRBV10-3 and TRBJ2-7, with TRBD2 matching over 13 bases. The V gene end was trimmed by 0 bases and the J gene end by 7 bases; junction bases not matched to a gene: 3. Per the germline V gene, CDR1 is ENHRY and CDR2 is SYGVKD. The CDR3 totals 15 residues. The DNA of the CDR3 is TGTGCCATCAGTGAGTCTGGGACTAGCGGGGTAGAGCAGTACTTC. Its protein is CAISESGTSGVEQYF.

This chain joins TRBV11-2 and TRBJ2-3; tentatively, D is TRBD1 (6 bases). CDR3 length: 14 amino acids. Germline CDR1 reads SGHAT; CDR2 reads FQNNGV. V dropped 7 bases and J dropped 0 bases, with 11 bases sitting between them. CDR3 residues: CASKGDTSTDTQYF. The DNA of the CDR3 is TGTGCCAGCAAAGGGGACACTAGCACAGATACGCAGTATTTT.

The CDR3 sequence: CASSSRGQGSGNTIYF. The CDR3 DNA reads as TGTGCCAGCAGTTCCCGCGGACAGGGGTCTGGAAACACCATATATTTT. The chain has TRBV25-1 and TRBJ1-3; 9 nucleotides align to TRBD1. Germline CDR1 is MGHDK and CDR2 is SYGVNS. The CDR3 has 16 amino acids. V shed 5 bases and J 1 base; nucleotides not matched to a gene: 6.

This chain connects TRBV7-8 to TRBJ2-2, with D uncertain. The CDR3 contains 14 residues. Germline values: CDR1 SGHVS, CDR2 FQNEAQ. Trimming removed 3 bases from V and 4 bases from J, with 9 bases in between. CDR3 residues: CASSFRDFTGELFF. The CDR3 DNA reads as TGTGCCAGCAGCTTCAGAGATTTCACCGGGGAGCTGTTTTTT.

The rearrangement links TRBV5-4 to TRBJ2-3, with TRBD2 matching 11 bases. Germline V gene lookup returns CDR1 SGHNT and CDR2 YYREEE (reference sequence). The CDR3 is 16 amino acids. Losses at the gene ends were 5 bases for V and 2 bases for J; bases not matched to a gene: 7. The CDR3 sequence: CASRSTSGANTDTQYF. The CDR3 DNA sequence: TGTGCCAGCAGGTCGACTAGCGGGGCGAACACAGATACGCAGTATTTT.

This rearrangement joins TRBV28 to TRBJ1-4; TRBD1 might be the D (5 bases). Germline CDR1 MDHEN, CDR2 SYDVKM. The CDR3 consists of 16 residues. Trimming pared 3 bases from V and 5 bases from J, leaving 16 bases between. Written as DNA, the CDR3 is TGTGCCAGCAGTTTTTGGCCGGGACGCAGAAATGAAAAACTGTTTTTT. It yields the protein CASSFWPGRRNEKLFF.

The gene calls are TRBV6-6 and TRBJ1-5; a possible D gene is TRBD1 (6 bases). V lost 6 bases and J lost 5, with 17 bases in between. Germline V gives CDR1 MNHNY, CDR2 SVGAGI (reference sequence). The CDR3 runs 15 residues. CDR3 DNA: TGTGCCAGCAGCAGTTACGGGTCAGGGGATCAGCCCCAGCATTTT. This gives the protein CASSSYGSGDQPQHF.

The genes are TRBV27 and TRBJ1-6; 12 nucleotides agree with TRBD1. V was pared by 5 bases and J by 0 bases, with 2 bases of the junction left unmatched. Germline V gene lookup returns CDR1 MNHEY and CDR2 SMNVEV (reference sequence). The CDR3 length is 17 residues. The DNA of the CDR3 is TGTGCCAGCAGTCCGGGACAGGGGGCCTCCTATAATTCACCCCTCCACTTT. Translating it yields CASSPGQGASYNSPLHF.

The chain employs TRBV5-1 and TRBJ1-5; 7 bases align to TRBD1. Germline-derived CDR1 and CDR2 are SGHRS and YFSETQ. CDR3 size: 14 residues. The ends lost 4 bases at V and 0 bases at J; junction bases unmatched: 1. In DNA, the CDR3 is TGCGCCAGCAGCCAGGGGGATAGCAATCAGCCCCAGCATTTT. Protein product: CASSQGDSNQPQHF.

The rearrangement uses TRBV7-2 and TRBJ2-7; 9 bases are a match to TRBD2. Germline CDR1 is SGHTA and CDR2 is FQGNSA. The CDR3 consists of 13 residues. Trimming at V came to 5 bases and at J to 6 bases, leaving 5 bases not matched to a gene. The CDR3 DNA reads TGTGCCAGCAGCAGAGCGGGGGGAAGCGAGCAGTACTTC. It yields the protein CASSRAGGSEQYF.

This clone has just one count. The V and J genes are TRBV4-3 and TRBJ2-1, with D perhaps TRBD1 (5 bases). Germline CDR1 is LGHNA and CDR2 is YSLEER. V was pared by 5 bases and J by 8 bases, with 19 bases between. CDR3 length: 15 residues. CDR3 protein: CASSSRGSGLDEQFF. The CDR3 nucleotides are TGCGCCAGCAGCTCCCGAGGTTCAGGGCTCGATGAGCAGTTCTTC.

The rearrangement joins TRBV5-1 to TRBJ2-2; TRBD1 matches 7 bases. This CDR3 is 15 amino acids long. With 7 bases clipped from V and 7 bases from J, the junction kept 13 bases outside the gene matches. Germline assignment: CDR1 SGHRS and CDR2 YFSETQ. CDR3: CASATGQRDGGELFF. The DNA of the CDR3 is TGCGCCAGCGCTACGGGACAGAGGGATGGCGGGGAGCTGTTTTTT.

CDR3 region: CASSLQGTNEKLFF. The CDR3 nucleotides are TGTGCCAGCAGTTTGCAGGGAACTAATGAAAAACTGTTTTTT. The rearrangement uses TRBV27 and TRBJ1-4; tentatively, D is TRBD1 (5 bases). Trimming stripped 3 bases from V and 1 base from J, with 6 bases between. The CDR3 contains 14 residues. Germline V CDR1 and CDR2: MNHEY, SMNVEV (reference sequence).

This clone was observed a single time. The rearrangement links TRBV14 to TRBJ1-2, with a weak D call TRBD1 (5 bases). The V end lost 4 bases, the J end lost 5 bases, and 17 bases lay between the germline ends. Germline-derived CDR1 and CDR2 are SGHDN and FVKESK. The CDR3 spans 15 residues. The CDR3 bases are TGTGCCAGCAGCCCCCAGGGACGCCGTGCGTATGGCTACACCTTC. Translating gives CASSPQGRRAYGYTF.

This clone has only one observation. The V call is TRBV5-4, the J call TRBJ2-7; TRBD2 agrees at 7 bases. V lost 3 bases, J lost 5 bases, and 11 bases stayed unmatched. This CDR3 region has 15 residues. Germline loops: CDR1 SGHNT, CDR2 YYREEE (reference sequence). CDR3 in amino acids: CASSSPGAGLNEQYF. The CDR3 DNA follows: TGTGCCAGCAGCTCCCCGGGAGCGGGGTTAAACGAGCAGTACTTC. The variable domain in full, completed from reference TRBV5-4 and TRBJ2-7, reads ETGVTQSPTHLIKTRGQQVTLRCSSQSGHNTVSWYQQALGQGPQFIFQYYREEENGRGNFPPRFSGLQFPNYSSELNVNALELDDSALYLCASSSPGAGLNEQYFGPGTRLTVT.

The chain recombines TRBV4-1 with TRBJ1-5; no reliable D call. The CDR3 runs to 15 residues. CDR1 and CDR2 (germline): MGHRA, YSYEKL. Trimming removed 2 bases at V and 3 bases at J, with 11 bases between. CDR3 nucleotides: TGCGCCAGCAGCCAACCCGGACTGCACAATCAGCCCCAGCATTTT. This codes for CASSQPGLHNQPQHF.

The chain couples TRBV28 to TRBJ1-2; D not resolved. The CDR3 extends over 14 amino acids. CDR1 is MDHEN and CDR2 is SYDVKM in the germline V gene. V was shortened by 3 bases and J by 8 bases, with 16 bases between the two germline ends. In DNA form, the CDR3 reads TGTGCCAGCAGTTTGTCCCCCACCTTTGGCGGCTACACCTTC. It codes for CASSLSPTFGGYTF.

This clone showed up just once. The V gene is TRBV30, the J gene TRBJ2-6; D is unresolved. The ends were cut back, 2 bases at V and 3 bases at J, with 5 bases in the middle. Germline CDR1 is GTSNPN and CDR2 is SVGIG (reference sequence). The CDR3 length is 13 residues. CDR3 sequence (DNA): TGTGCCTGGAGTCTCGGTGGGGCCAACGTCCTGACTTTC. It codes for CAWSLGGANVLTF.

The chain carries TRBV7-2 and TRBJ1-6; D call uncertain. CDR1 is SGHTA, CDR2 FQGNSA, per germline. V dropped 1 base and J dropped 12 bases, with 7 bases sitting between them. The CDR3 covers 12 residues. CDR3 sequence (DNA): TGTGCCAGCAGCTTAGTGGGAAAACCCCTCCACTTT. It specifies CASSLVGKPLHF.

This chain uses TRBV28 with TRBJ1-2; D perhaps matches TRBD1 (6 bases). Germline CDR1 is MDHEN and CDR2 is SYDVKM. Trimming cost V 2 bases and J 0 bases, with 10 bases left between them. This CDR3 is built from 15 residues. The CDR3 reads CASSLPGHPNYGYTF. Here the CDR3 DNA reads TGTGCCAGCAGTTTACCGGGACATCCTAACTATGGCTACACCTTC.

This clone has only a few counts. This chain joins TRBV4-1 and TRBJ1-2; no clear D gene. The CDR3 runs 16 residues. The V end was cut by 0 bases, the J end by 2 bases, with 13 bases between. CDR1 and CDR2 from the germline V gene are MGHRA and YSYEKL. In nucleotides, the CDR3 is TGCGCCAGCAGCCAAGAGGAGCCCCGACCAAACTATGGCTACACCTTC. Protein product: CASSQEEPRPNYGYTF.